This entry describes one T cell receptor (beta chain). The antigen remains undetermined. The sample is drawn from a study of response to subunit inactivated influenza vaccine. CDR1 LNHNV and CDR2 YYDKDF come from the germline V gene (reference sequence). V was clipped by 0 bases and J by 4 bases, with 14 bases between them. The length of the CDR3 is 16 residues. MiXCR was run by TCRdb on the RT-PCR reads, yielding one entry per CDR3 protein. The table shows fewer than 550,000 distinct CDR3 sequences, with about 25% occurring only once. Whole-study findings and limits: Each seasonal influenza vaccination, the authors suggested, recruits few new T cells.

This TCR derives from a man between 45 and 60 years old who received an inactivated influenza vaccine. Sequencing used CD4+ T cells sorted from PBMCs, obtained around 5 days after vaccination. This rearrangement joins TRBV15 to TRBJ2-3, with D perhaps TRBD1 (6 bases). CDR3 sequence: CATSRDPGPGADTQYF. Here the CDR3 DNA reads TGTGCCACCAGCAGAGATCCGGGACCAGGGGCAGATACGCAGTATTTT.